This T cell receptor beta chain was captured in a study of cytomegalovirus exposure and HLA in healthy donors. CDR1 and CDR2 (germline): SGHTA, FQGTGA. CDR3 length: 17 residues. Healthy bone marrow donors formed the donor group. Donors were ostensibly healthy at sampling, although undocumented immune exposures were probable. Study-wide points: A reported reduction in N-insertions relative to the approximately 600-donor mean was seen in an Asian-associated ancestry cluster in a later analysis.

For this clone: Its specificity is unknown. The junction departs from germline at one end; a sequencing error may be responsible.

Both 60 Vbeta primers and 13 Jbeta primers went into the PCR. In the study's own analysis: About 11 million of the 80 million or so unique TCR beta chains counted in a later analysis were shared. Method: immunoSEQ multiplex PCR; TCRdb's copy keeps in-frame clones and lacks some. D and trimming were read from the DNA, whereas the V and J calls and clone size are those reported in that table. The table shows about 190,000 clones, with around three quarters occurring only once. This chain connects TRBV7-3 to TRBJ2-2; 8 bases are shared with TRBD2. Source material: PBMCs. The source is a woman under 30 in good health and CMV-seronegative. CDR3 coding DNA: TGTGCTAGCAGCGTAACTCCCGGGGGGGCGAGAACCGGGGAGCTGTTTTTT. It codes for CASSVTPGGARTGELFF.